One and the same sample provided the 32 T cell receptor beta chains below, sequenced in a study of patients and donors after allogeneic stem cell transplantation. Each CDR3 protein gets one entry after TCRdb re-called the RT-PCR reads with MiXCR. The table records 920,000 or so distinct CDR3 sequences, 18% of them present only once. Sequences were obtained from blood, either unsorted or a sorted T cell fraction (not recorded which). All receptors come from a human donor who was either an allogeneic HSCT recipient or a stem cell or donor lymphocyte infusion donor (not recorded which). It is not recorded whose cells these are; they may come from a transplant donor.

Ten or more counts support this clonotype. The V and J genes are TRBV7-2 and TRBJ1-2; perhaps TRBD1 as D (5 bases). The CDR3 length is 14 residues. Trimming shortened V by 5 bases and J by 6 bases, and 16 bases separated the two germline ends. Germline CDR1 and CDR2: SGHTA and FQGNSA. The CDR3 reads CASSLGTGSDGYTF. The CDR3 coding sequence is TGTGCCAGCAGCCTCGGGACCGGAAGTGATGGCTACACCTTC.

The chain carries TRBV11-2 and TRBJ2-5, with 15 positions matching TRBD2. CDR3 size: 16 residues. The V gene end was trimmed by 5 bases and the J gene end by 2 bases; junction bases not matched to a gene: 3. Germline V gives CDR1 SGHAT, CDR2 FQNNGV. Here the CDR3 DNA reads TGTGCCAGCAGCCCCGGGACTAGCGGGAGGCAAGAGACCCAGTACTTC. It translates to CASSPGTSGRQETQYF.

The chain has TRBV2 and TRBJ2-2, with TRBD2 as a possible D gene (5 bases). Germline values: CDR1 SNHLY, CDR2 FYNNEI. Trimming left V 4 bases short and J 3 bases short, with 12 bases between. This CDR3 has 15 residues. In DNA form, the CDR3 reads TGTGCCAGCAGTGTGGGCCCGAGGGACACCGGGGAGCTGTTTTTT. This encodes CASSVGPRDTGELFF.

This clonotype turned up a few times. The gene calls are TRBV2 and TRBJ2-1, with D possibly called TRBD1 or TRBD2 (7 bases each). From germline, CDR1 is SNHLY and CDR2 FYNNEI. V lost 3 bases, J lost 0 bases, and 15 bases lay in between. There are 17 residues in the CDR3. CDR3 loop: CASSETGRESSYNEQFF. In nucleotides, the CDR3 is TGTGCCAGCAGTGAGACAGGGAGGGAAAGCTCCTACAATGAGCAGTTCTTC.

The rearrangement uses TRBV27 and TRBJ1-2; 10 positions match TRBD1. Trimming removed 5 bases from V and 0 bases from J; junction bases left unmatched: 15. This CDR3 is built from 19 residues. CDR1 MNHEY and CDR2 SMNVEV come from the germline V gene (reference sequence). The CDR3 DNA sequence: TGTGCCAGCAGTCAGTTGAGACCGGACAGGGGGGTAGCTAACTATGGCTACACCTTC. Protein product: CASSQLRPDRGVANYGYTF.

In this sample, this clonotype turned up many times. The CDR3 spells CASSQTTRPSGDTQYF. The CDR3 DNA reads TGTGCCAGCAGCCAAACAACTCGCCCAAGTGGAGATACGCAGTATTTT. The chain uses TRBV3-1 and TRBJ2-3; D uncertain. With 2 bases removed from V and 5 bases from J, the gap between germline ends came to 17 bases. CDR3 size: 16 residues. Germline V gene lookup returns CDR1 LGHDT and CDR2 YNNKEL (reference sequence).

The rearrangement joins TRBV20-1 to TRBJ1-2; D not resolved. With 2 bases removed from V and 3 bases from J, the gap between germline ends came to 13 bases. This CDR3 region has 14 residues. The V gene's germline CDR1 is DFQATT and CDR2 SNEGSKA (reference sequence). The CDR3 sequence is CSARLAGFDYGYTF. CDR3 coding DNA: TGCAGTGCTAGATTGGCGGGTTTCGACTATGGCTACACCTTC.

The DNA for the CDR3 is TGTGCCATCAGTGAGGGGCAGCTATACGAGCAGTACTTC. It specifies CAISEGQLYEQYF. This chain joins TRBV10-3 and TRBJ2-7, with unresolved D. Deletions cut 2 bases from V and 4 bases from J, with 9 bases between. There are 13 residues in the CDR3. Germline assignment: CDR1 ENHRY and CDR2 SYGVKD.

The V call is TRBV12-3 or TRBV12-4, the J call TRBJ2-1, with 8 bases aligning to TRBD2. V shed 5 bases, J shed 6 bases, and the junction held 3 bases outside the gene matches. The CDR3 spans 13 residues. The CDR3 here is CASSTSGANEQFF. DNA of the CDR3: TGTGCCAGCAGTACTAGCGGAGCCAATGAGCAGTTCTTC.

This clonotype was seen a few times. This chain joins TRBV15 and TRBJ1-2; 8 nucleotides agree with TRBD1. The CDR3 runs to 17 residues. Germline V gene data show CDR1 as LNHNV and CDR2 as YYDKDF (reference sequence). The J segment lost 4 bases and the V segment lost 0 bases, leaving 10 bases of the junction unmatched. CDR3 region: CATSRDRGRGRTYGYTF. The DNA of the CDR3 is TGTGCCACCAGCAGAGATCGTGGCAGGGGGCGCACCTATGGCTACACCTTC.

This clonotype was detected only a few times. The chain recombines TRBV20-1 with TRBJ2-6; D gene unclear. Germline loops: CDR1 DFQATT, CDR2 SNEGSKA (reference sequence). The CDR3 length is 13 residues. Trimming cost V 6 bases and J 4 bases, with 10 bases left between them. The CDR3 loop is CSAEPRGANVLTF. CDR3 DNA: TGCAGTGCGGAGCCCAGGGGGGCCAACGTCCTGACTTTC.

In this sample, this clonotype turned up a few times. The DNA of the CDR3 is TGTGCCAGCAGTCTCCGGGACAGGGGCGTCTACGAGCAGTACTTC. It specifies CASSLRDRGVYEQYF. The chain uses TRBV6-1 and TRBJ2-7, with 10 bases that match TRBD1. Germline-derived CDR1 and CDR2 are MNHNS and SASEGT. The CDR3 is made up of 15 amino acids. Unmatched junction bases numbered 7, after V lost 5 bases and J lost 3 bases.

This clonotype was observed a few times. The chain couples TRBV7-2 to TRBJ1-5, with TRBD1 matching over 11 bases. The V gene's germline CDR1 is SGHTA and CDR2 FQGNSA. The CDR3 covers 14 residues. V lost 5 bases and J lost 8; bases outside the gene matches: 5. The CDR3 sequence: CASSLGTGGKPQHF. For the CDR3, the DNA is TGTGCCAGCAGCCTCGGGACAGGGGGAAAGCCCCAGCATTTT.

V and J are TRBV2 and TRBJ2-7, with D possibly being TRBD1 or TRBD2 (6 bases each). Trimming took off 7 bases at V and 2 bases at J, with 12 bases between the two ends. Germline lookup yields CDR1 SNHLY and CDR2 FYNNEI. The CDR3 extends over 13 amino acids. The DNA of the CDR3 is TGTGCCAGCACCGCCCGGGGGCCCTACGAGCAGTACTTC. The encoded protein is CASTARGPYEQYF.

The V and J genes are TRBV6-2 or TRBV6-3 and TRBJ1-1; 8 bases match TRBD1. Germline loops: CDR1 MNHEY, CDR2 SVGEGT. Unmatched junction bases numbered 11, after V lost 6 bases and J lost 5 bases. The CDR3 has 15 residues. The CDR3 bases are TGTGCCAGCAGCCGCCCAGGGGGCCCTAAGACTGAAGCTTTCTTT. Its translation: CASSRPGGPKTEAFF.

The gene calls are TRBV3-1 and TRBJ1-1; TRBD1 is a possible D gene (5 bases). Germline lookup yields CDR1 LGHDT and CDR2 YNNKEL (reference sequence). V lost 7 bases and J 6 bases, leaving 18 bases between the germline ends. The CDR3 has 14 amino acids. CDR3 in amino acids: CASTSRGSQAEAFF. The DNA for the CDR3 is TGTGCCAGCACCTCTCGGGGGAGTCAGGCTGAAGCTTTCTTT.

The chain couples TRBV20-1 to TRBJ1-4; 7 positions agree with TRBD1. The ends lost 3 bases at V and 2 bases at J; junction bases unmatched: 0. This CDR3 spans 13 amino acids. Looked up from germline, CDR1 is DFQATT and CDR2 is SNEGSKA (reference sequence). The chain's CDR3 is CSASRGTNEKLFF. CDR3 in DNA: TGCAGTGCTAGCAGGGGGACTAATGAAAAACTGTTTTTT.

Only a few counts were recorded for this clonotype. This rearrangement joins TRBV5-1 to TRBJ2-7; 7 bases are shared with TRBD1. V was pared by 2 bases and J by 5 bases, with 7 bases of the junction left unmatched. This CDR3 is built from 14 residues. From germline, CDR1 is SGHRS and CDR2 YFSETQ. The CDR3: CASSLQGKSNEQYF. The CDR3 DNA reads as TGCGCCAGCAGCTTACAGGGGAAGTCCAACGAGCAGTACTTC.

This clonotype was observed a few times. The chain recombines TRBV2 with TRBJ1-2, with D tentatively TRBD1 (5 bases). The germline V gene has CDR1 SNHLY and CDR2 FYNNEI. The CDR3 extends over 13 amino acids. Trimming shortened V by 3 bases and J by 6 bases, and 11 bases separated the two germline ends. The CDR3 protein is CASSEEGIDGYTF. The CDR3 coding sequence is TGTGCCAGCAGTGAGGAGGGGATCGATGGCTACACCTTC.

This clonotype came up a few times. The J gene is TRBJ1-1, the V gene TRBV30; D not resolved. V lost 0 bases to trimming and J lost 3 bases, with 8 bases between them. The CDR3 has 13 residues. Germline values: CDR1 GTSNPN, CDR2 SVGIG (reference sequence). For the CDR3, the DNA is TGTGCCTGGAGTGTGACAACTTACACTGAAGCTTTCTTT. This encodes CAWSVTTYTEAFF.

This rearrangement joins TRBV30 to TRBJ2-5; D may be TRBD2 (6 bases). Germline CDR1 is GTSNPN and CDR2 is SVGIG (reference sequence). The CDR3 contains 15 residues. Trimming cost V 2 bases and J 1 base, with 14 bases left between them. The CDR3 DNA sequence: TGTGCCTGGAGTTCTCTTGCGGGACCCCAAGAGACCCAGTACTTC. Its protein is CAWSSLAGPQETQYF.

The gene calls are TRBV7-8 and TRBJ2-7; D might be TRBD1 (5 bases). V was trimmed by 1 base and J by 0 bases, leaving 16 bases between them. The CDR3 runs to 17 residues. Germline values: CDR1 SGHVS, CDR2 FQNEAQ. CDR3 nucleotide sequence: TGTGCCAGCAGCTTAGTTGTTCGACAGCCCTACTCCTACGAGCAGTACTTC. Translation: CASSLVVRQPYSYEQYF. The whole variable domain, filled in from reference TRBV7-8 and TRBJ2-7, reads GAGVSQSPRYKVAKRGQDVALRCDPISGHVSLFWYQQALGQGPEFLTYFQNEAQLDKSGLPSDRFFAERPEGSVSTLKIQRTQQEDSAVYLCASSLVVRQPYSYEQYFGPGTRLTVT.

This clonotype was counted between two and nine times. The CDR3 is CASSPVNGRTGVHEQYF. The CDR3 coding sequence is TGTGCCAGCTCACCCGTAAACGGCCGCACAGGGGTCCACGAGCAGTACTTC. The J gene is TRBJ2-7, the V gene TRBV18, with 7 bases aligning to TRBD1. This CDR3 has 17 amino acids. Losses at the gene ends were 3 bases for V and 5 bases for J; bases not matched to a gene: 16. The germline CDR1 and CDR2 sequences are KGHSH and LQKENI.

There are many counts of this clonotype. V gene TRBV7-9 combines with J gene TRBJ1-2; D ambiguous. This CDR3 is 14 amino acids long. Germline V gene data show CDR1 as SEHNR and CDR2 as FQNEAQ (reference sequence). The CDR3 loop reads CATIPTGIGYGYTF. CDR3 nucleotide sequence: TGTGCAACAATACCGACCGGGATTGGCTATGGCTACACCTTC.

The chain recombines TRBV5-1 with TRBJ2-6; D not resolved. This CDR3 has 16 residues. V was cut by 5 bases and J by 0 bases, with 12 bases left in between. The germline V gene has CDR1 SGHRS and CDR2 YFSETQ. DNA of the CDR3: TGCGCCAGCAGAAGCATCCTCAGCTCTGGGGCCAACGTCCTGACTTTC. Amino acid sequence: CASRSILSSGANVLTF.

The CDR3 DNA reads TGCAGTGCTAGAGATGGGACAGGGAGGTCTGAAGCTTTCTTT. Its protein product is CSARDGTGRSEAFF. The V gene is TRBV20-1, the J gene TRBJ1-1, with TRBD1 matching 9 bases. This CDR3 is 14 amino acids long. Germline values: CDR1 DFQATT, CDR2 SNEGSKA (reference sequence). V lost 0 bases to trimming and J lost 6 bases; unmatched junction nucleotides: 5.

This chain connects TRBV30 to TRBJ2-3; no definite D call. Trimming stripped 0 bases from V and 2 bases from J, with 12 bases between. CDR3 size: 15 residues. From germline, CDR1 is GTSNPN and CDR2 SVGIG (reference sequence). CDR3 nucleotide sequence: TGTGCCTGGAGTGTGGGCAGTGCACCCACAGATACGCAGTATTTT. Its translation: CAWSVGSAPTDTQYF.

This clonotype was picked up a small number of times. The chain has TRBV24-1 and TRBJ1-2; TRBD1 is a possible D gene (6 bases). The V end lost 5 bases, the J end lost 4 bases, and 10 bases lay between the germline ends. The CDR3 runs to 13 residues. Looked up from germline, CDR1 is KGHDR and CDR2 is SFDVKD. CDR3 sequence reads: CATSGTGFYGYTF. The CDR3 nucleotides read TGTGCCACCAGTGGCACAGGGTTCTATGGCTACACCTTC.

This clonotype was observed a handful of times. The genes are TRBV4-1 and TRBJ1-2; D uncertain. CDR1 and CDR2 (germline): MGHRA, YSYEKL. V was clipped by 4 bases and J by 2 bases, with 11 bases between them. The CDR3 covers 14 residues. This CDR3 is CASSLLSENYGYTF. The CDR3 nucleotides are TGCGCCAGCAGCCTCTTGTCAGAAAACTATGGCTACACCTTC.

CDR3 protein: CASSLPWDSHYNEQFF. CDR3 coding DNA: TGTGCCAGCAGCTTGCCGTGGGACTCCCACTACAATGAGCAGTTCTTC. J is TRBJ2-1 and V is TRBV5-6, with a possible D match to TRBD2 (6 bases). The CDR3 sequence is 16 residues long. Between the trimmed V and J ends, which lost 1 base and 3 bases, there was a span of 14 bases. Germline V lookup: CDR1 SGHDT, CDR2 YYEEEE. Full variable domain (remainder filled in from reference TRBV5-6 and TRBJ2-1): DAGVTQSPTHLIKTRGQQVTLRCSPKSGHDTVSWYQQALGQGPQFIFQYYEEEERQRGNFPDRFSGHQFPNYSSELNVNALLLGDSALYLCASSLPWDSHYNEQFFGPGTRLTVL.

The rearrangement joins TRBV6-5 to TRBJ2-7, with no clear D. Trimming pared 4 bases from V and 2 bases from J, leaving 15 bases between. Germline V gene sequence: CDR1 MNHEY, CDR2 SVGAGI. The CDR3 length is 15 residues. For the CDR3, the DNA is TGTGCCAGCAGTTCCCTTGCTACTACCCCCTACGAGCAGTACTTC. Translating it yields CASSSLATTPYEQYF.

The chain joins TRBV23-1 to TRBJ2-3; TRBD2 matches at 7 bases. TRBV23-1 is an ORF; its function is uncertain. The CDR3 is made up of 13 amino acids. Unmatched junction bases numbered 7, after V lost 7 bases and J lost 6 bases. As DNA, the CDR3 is TGCGCCAGCATCAGCGGGGAGTGGGATACGCAGTATTTT. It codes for CASISGEWDTQYF.